This T cell receptor beta chain originates from a study of OX40 agonist ivuxolimab in advanced cancers. As for the study in general: Patients' therapy was ivuxolimab, an antibody that acts as an agonist of OX40 (CD134). Notes on the study in general: People who partly responded at 0.1-3.0 mg/kg had some of the least clonal expansion seen. By week 6 at 0.1 to 3.0 mg/kg, blood CD4+ and CD8+ T cells had expanded clonally.

Produced via immunoSEQ multiplex PCR; TCRdb's table is partial and in-frame only. The sample holds roughly 61,000 clones, 92% seen once. In germline, CDR1 is LGHNA, CDR2 YNFKEQ. There are 12 residues in the CDR3. Trimming removed 0 bases at V and 6 bases at J, with 6 bases between. Concerning this clone: Antigen specificity is unknown.

This chain uses TRBV4-2 with TRBJ2-7; no clear D gene. The TCR originated in an adult with an advanced solid tumor such as melanoma, head and neck, liver or kidney cancer. Material: CD4+ or CD8+ T cells sorted from blood, obtained in a trial of the OX40 agonist ivuxolimab. DNA for the CDR3: TGTGCCAGCAGCCAAGATCTTGGCGAGCAGTACTTC. Amino acids: CASSQDLGEQYF.